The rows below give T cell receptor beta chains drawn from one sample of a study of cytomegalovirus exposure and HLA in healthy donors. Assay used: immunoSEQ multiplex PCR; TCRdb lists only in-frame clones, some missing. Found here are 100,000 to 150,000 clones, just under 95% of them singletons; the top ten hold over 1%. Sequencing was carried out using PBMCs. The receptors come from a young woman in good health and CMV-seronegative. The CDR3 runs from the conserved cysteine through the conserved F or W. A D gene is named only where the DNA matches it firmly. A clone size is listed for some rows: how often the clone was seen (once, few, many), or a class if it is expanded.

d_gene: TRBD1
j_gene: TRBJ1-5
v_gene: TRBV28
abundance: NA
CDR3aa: CASTPRVRGRSGSNQPQHF
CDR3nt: TGTGCCAGCACCCCCAGGGTCAGGGGGCGCTCGGGCAGCAATCAGCCCCAGCATTTT

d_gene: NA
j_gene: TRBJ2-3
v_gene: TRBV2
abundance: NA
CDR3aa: CASSFAGTSLYTDTQYF
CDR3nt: TGTGCCAGCAGTTTCGCCGGGACATCGCTCTACACAGATACGCAGTATTTT

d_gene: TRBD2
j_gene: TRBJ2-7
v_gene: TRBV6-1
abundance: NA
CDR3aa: CASSNQGGSYEQYF
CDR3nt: TGTGCCAGCAGTAACCAGGGAGGGTCGTACGAGCAGTACTTC

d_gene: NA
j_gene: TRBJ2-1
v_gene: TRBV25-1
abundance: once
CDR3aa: CASSESLEQFF
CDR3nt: TGTGCCAGCAGTGAAAGCCTAGAGCAGTTCTTC

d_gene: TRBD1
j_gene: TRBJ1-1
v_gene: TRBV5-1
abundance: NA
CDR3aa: CASRRVTGGLGNTEAFF
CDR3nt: TGCGCCAGCAGGAGGGTGACAGGGGGCCTGGGGAACACTGAAGCTTTCTTT

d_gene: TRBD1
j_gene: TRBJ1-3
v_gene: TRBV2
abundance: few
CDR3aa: CASQGARNTIYF
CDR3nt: TGTGCCAGCCAGGGGGCGAGAAACACCATATATTTT

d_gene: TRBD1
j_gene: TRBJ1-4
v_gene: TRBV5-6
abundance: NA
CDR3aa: CASSTRTGSQEKLFF
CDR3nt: TGTGCCAGCAGCACGCGGACAGGGAGTCAAGAAAAACTGTTTTTT

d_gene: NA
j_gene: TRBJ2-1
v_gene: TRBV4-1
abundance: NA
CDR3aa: CASQGGSVVDEQFF
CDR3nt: TGCGCCAGCCAGGGGGGCTCTGTCGTGGATGAGCAGTTCTTC

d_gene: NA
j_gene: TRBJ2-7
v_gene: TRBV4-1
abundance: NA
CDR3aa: CASSQMRDGTYEQYF
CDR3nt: TGCGCCAGCAGCCAAATGCGGGACGGAACCTACGAGCAGTACTTC

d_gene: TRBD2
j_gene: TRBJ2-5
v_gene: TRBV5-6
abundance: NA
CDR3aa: CASSLLAGGQQETQYF
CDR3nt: TGTGCCAGCAGCTTGTTAGCGGGGGGACAGCAAGAGACCCAGTACTTC

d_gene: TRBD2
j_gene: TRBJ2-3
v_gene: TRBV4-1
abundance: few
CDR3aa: CASSQAPGGLAVADTQYF
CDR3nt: TGCGCCAGCAGCCAAGCTCCGGGGGGACTCGCCGTCGCAGATACGCAGTATTTT

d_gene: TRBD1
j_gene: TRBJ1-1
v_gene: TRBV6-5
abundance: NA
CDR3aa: CASSSTGRPLNTEAFF
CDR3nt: TGTGCCAGCAGTTCGACAGGGAGACCTTTGAACACTGAAGCTTTCTTT

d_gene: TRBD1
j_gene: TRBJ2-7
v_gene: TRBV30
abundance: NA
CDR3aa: CAGGTGTYEQYF
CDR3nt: TGTGCCGGCGGGACAGGGACATACGAGCAGTACTTC

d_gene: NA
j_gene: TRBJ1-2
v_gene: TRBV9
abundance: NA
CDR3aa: CASSVDINYGYTF
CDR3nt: TGTGCCAGCAGCGTAGACATTAACTATGGCTACACCTTC

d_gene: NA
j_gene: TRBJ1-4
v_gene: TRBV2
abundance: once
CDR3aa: CASSVGGGANEKLFF
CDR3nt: TGTGCCAGCAGTGTTGGGGGGGGAGCTAATGAAAAACTGTTTTTT

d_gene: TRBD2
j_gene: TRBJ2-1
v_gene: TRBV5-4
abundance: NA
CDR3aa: CASSYWTSRNYNEQFF
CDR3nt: TGTGCCAGCAGCTACTGGACTAGCAGGAACTACAATGAGCAGTTCTTC

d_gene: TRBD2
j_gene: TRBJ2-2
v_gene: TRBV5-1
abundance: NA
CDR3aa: CASSSGLAGGRTGELFF
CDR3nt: TGCGCCAGCAGCTCGGGACTAGCGGGAGGGCGTACCGGGGAGCTGTTTTTT

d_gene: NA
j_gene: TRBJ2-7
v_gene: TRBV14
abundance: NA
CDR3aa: CAERGRLNEQYF
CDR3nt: TGTGCCGAAAGGGGGAGACTAAACGAGCAGTACTTC

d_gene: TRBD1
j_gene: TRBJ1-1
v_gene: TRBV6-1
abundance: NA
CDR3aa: CASSEYHRGALNTEAFF
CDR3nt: TGTGCCAGCAGTGAATACCACAGGGGGGCCCTGAACACTGAAGCTTTCTTT

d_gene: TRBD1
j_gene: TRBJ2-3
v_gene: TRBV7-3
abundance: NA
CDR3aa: CASSRQGGDTQYF
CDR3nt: TGTGCCAGCAGCCGACAGGGCGGAGATACGCAGTATTTT